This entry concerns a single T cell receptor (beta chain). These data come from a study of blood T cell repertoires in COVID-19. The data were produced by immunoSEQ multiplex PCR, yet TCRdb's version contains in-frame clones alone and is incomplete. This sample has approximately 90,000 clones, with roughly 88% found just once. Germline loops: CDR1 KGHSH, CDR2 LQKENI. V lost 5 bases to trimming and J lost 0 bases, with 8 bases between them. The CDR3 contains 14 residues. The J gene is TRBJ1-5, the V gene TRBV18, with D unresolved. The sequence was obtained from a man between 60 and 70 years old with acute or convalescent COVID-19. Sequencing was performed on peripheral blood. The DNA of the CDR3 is TGTGCCAGCTCAGGTAGTGATAGCAATCAGCCCCAGCATTTT. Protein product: CASSGSDSNQPQHF.